The 13 T cell receptor beta chains below were found in one sample sequenced in a study of blood T cell repertoires in COVID-19. Sequencing was performed with immunoSEQ multiplex PCR; in TCRdb, only in-frame clones are kept and a portion is missing. The repertoire includes approximately 260,000 clones, roughly nine tenths of them detected once, and under 2.5% sits in the top ten. The specimen was PBMCs or T cells enriched from blood (not recorded which). All receptors come from a woman aged 55-75 years who had recovered from COVID-19.

The CDR3 loop is CASSTRGEAFF. The CDR3, as DNA: TGTGCCAGCAGCACCAGGGGTGAAGCTTTCTTT. V gene TRBV5-6 combines with J gene TRBJ1-1; a possible D gene is TRBD1 (6 bases). CDR1 and CDR2 (germline): SGHDT, YYEEEE. Trimming pared 4 bases from V and 7 bases from J, leaving 8 bases between. This CDR3 region has 11 residues.

The chain combines TRBV5-1 with TRBJ2-1; 7 bases match TRBD2. The CDR3 is 14 residues long. V lost 2 bases to trimming and J lost 5 bases; unmatched junction nucleotides: 4. Germline CDR1 and CDR2: SGHRS and YFSETQ. The CDR3 protein is CASSFERGDNEQFF. The CDR3 DNA reads TGCGCCAGCAGCTTCGAGCGGGGTGACAATGAGCAGTTCTTC.

Only one count was recorded for this clone. The V and J genes are TRBV5-1 and TRBJ2-3; unclear D gene. This CDR3 has 11 amino acids. With 4 bases removed from V and 6 bases from J, the gap between germline ends came to 6 bases. From germline, CDR1 is SGHRS and CDR2 YFSETQ. In nucleotides, the CDR3 is TGCGCCAGCAGCATTTCGGATACGCAGTATTTT. Its translation is CASSISDTQYF.

The chain carries TRBV19 and TRBJ2-1, with 10 nucleotides matching TRBD2. CDR3 size: 14 residues. Germline CDR1 is LNHDA and CDR2 is SQIVND (reference sequence). The J segment lost 6 bases and the V segment lost 7 bases, leaving 6 bases of the junction unmatched. CDR3 amino acids: CASTLGLAVNEQFF. The CDR3 DNA is TGTGCCAGTACCCTAGGACTAGCGGTCAATGAGCAGTTCTTC.

Points on this clone: Other DNA sequences in this sample translate to the same CDR3. The chain carries TRBV2 and TRBJ2-1; 8 positions agree with TRBD2. The CDR3 is 15 amino acids. Losses at the gene ends were 6 bases for V and 3 bases for J; bases not matched to a gene: 7. CDR1 SNHLY and CDR2 FYNNEI come from the germline V gene. The CDR3 protein is CASSATSGGYNEQFF. In DNA form, the CDR3 reads TGTGCCAGCAGCGCCACTAGCGGAGGCTACAATGAGCAGTTCTTC. Full variable domain (rest looked up from reference TRBV2 and TRBJ2-1): EPEVTQTPSHQVTQMGQEVILRCVPISNHLYFYWYRQILGQKVEFLVSFYNNEISEKSEIFDDQFSVERPDGSNFTLKIRSTKLEDSAMYFCASSATSGGYNEQFFGPGTRLTVL.

The chain is built from TRBV7-6 and TRBJ1-4; no firm D call. Germline V CDR1 and CDR2: SGHVS, FNYEAQ. This CDR3 comprises 12 residues. Trimming took off 5 bases at V and 12 bases at J, with 13 bases between the two ends. The CDR3: CASSLMGRELFF. The CDR3, as DNA: TGTGCCAGCAGCCTCATGGGGAGAGAACTGTTTTTT.

CDR3 loop: CASNPDNPNYGYTF. The CDR3 DNA is TGTGCCAGTAACCCCGACAATCCTAACTATGGCTACACCTTC. The gene calls are TRBV19 and TRBJ1-2; D remains ambiguous. The CDR3 totals 14 residues. Germline CDR1 reads LNHDA; CDR2 reads SQIVND (reference sequence). The V end was cut by 7 bases, the J end by 0 bases, with 12 bases between.

The gene calls are TRBV10-3 and TRBJ1-1; TRBD1 matches at 11 bases. In germline, CDR1 is ENHRY, CDR2 SYGVKD. V was pared by 3 bases and J by 6 bases, with 6 bases of the junction left unmatched. This CDR3 spans 15 amino acids. The chain's CDR3 is CAISDIRGQGAEAFF. CDR3 DNA sequence: TGTGCCATCAGTGATATACGGGGACAGGGGGCTGAAGCTTTCTTT.

This sequence joins TRBV2 and TRBJ1-5; D call uncertain. CDR1 SNHLY and CDR2 FYNNEI come from the germline V gene. V was shortened by 4 bases and J by 0 bases, with 10 bases between the two germline ends. The CDR3 is 15 residues long. In DNA, the CDR3 is TGTGCCAGCAGTGGGGCACTTAATAGCAATCAGCCCCAGCATTTT. It yields the protein CASSGALNSNQPQHF.

V is TRBV5-5 and J is TRBJ2-7; 8 nucleotides align to TRBD1. The CDR3 runs 13 residues. The germline V gene encodes CDR1 SGHKS and CDR2 YYEKEE (reference sequence). The V segment lost 6 bases and the J segment 5 bases; nucleotides outside the gene matches: 7. CDR3 in DNA: TGTGCCAGCACTAAACAGGGGGTTGACGAGCAGTACTTC. Encoded protein: CASTKQGVDEQYF.

The table lists this clone with a count of one. The CDR3 loop is CASSVQGVPWGGELFF. CDR3 coding DNA: TGTGCCAGTAGTGTACAGGGGGTCCCCTGGGGCGGGGAGCTGTTTTTT. V and J are TRBV19 and TRBJ2-2; 8 bases line up with TRBD1. This CDR3 is 16 amino acids long. The trim removed 5 bases at V and 7 bases at J, leaving 12 bases unmatched. CDR1 is LNHDA and CDR2 is SQIVND in the germline V gene (reference sequence).

The chain has TRBV5-1 and TRBJ1-2, with TRBD1 matching 9 bases. Germline trimming cut 0 bases from V and 1 base from J; bases unmatched to any gene: 4. Germline CDR1 and CDR2: SGHRS and YFSETQ. The CDR3 extends over 16 amino acids. The CDR3 is CASSLGLTGGNYGYTF. The CDR3 DNA follows: TGCGCCAGCAGCTTGGGCTTGACAGGGGGTAACTATGGCTACACCTTC. Full variable domain (rest looked up from reference TRBV5-1 and TRBJ1-2): KAGVTQTPRYLIKTRGQQVTLSCSPISGHRSVSWYQQTPGQGLQFLFEYFSETQRNKGNFPGRFSGRQFSNSRSEMNVSTLELGDSALYLCASSLGLTGGNYGYTFGSGTRLTVV.

This clone showed up just a few times. The chain has TRBV28 and TRBJ2-7; 7 nucleotides agree with TRBD1. This CDR3 spans 15 amino acids. Looked up from germline, CDR1 is MDHEN and CDR2 is SYDVKM. V trimming: 1 base; J trimming: 6 bases; junction bases outside the gene matches: 9. CDR3 amino acids: CASSLLTGTKAEQYF. The CDR3 DNA reads TGTGCCAGCAGTTTATTGACAGGGACCAAGGCCGAGCAGTACTTC.